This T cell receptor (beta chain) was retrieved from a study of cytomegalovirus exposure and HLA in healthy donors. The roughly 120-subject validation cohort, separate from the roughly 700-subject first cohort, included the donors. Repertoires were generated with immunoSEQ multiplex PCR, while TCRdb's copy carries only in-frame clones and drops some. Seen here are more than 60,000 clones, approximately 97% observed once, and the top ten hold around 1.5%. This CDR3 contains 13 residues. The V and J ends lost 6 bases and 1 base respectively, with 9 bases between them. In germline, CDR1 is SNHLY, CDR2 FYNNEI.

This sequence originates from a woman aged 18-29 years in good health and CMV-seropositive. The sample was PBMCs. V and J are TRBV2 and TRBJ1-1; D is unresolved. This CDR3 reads CASRADKNTEAFF. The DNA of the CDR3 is TGTGCCAGCAGAGCCGACAAGAACACTGAAGCTTTCTTT.